This T cell receptor (beta chain) is from a study of T cell repertoires in cytomegalovirus infection. Looking at the study overall: Through public TCR beta signatures, both CMV infection and matching HLA type were indicated.

Trimming cost V 4 bases and J 4 bases, with 13 bases left between them. CDR3 length equals 14 residues. CDR1 is SGHTA and CDR2 is FQGNSA in the germline V gene. TCRdb redid the calling of the reads with MiXCR, one entry per CDR3 protein. Found here are around 490,000 distinct CDR3 sequences, about 30% of them singletons; the top ten hold about 13%. Findings and limits, study-wide: Cumulative public TCR beta family frequency identified CMV carriers with the relevant HLA. Clonotype analysis showed dominance of the ex vivo response by HLA-C-restricted CMV-specific TCR beta clonotypes.

This clonotype was seen ten or more times. Antigen unknown. The receptor was derived from a human donor in good health (CMV status not recorded). Some clones in this sample may be carry-over from other donors' samples. The sequencing sample was made of PBMCs. The chain carries TRBV7-2 and TRBJ2-5; weak D call: TRBD1 (5 bases). The CDR3 region is CASSSDSMRETQYF. The CDR3 DNA reads as TGTGCCAGCAGCTCTGACAGTATGCGAGAGACCCAGTACTTC.